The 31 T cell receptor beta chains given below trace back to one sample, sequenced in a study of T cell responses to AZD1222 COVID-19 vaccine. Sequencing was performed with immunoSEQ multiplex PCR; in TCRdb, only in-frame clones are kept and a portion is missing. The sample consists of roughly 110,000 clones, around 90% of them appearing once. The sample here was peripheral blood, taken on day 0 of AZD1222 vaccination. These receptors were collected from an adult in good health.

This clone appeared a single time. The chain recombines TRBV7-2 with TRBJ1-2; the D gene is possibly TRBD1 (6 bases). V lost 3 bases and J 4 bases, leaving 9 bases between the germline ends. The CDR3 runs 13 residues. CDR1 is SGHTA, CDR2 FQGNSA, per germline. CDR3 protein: CASSLMDSYGYTF. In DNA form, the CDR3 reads TGTGCCAGCAGCTTGATGGACAGCTATGGCTACACCTTC.

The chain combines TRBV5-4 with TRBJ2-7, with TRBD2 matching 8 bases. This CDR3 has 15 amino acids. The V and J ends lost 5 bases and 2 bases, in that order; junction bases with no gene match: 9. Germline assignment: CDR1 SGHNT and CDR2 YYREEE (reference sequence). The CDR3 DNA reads TGTGCCAGCAGTCCCCGGACTAGCTTAACCTACGAGCAGTACTTC. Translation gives CASSPRTSLTYEQYF.

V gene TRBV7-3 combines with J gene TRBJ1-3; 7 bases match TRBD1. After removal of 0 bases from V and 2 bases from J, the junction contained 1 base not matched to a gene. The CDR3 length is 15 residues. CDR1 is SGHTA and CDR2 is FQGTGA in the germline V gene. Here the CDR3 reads CASSLTDRPGNTIYF. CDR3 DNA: TGTGCCAGCAGCTTAACGGACAGGCCTGGAAACACCATATATTTT.

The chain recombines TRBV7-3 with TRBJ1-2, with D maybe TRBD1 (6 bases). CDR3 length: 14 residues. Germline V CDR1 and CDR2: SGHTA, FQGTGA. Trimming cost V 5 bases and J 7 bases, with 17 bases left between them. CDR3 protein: CASSQGSGAGGYTF. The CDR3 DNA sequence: TGTGCCAGCAGCCAGGGTTCAGGGGCGGGTGGCTACACCTTC.

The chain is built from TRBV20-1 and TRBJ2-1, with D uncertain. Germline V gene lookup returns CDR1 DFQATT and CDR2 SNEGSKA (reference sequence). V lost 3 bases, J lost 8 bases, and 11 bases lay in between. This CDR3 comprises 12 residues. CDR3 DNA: TGCAGTGCTAGTGCGAGCTCGGATGAGCAGTTCTTC. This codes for CSASASSDEQFF.

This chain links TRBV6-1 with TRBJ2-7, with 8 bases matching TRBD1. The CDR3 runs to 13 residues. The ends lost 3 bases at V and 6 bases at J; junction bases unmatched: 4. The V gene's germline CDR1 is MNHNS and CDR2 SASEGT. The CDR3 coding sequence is TGTGCCAGCAGTGACGGACAGGGCGGCGAGCAGTACTTC. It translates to CASSDGQGGEQYF.

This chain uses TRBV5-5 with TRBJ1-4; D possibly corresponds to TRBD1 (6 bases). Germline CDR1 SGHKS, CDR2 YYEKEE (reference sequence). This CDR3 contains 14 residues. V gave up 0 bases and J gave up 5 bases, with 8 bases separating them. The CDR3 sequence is CASSLGQANEKLFF. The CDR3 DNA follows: TGTGCCAGCAGCTTGGGACAGGCAAATGAAAAACTGTTTTTT.

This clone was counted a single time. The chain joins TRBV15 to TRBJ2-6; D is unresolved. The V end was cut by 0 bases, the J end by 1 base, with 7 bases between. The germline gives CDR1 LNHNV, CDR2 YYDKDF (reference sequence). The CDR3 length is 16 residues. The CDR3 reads CATSRDPQSGANVLTF. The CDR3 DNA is TGTGCCACCAGCAGAGATCCCCAGTCTGGGGCCAACGTCCTGACTTTC.

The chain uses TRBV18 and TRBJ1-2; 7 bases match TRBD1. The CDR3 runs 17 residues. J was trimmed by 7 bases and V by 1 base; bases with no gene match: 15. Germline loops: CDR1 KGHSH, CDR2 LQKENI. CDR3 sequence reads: CASSPRQGDSASGGYTF. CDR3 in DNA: TGTGCCAGCTCACCACGACAGGGTGACTCGGCTAGTGGTGGCTACACCTTC.

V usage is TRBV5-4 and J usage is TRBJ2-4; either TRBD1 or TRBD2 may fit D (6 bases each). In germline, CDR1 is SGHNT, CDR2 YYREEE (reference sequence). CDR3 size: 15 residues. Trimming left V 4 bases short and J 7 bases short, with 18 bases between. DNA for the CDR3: TGTGCCAGCAGCCTCCAGGAGGGGGTTTACAACATTCAGTACTTC. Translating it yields CASSLQEGVYNIQYF.

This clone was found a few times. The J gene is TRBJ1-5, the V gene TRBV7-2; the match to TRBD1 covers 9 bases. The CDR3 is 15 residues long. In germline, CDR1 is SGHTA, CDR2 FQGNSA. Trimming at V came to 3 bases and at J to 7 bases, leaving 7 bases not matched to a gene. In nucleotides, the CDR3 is TGTGCCAGCAGCTTGGGGACAGGGTCGGGGCAGCCCCAGCATTTT. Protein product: CASSLGTGSGQPQHF.

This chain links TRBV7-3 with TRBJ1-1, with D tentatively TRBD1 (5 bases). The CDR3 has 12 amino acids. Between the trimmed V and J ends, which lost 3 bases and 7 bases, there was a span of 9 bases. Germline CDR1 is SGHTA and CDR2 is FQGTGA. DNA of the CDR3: TGTGCCAGCAGCTTGAGAGACAGTGAAGCTTTCTTT. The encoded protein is CASSLRDSEAFF.

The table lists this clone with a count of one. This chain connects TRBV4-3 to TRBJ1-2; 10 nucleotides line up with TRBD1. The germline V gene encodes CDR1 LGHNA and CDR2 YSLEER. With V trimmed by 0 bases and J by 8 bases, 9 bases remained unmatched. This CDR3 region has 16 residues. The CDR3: CASSQDVGQGRYGYTF. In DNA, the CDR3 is TGCGCCAGCAGCCAAGATGTGGGACAGGGGAGATACGGCTACACCTTC.

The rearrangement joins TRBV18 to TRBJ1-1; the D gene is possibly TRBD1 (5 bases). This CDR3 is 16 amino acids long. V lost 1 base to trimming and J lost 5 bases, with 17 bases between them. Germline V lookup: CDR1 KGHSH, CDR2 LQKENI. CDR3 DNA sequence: TGTGCCAGCTCACCACTCTCCTCCGGGGGTGGAACTGAAGCTTTCTTT. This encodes CASSPLSSGGGTEAFF.

CDR3 DNA sequence: TGTGCCAGCTCACCGACGACAGGGGGCAGTGGAACAAGTGCTGAAGCTTTCTTT. Protein: CASSPTTGGSGTSAEAFF. The chain links TRBV18 to TRBJ1-1; 10 bases line up with TRBD1. V was clipped by 3 bases and J by 6 bases; unmatched bases: 16. The CDR3 spans 18 residues. CDR1 is KGHSH, CDR2 LQKENI, per germline.

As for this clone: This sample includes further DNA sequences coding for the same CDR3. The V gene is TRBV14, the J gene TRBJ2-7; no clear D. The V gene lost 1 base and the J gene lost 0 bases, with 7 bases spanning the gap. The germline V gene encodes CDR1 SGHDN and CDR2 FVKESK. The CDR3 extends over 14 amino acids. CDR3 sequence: CASSQGRASYEQYF. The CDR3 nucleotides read TGTGCCAGCAGCCAAGGCCGGGCCTCCTACGAGCAGTACTTC.

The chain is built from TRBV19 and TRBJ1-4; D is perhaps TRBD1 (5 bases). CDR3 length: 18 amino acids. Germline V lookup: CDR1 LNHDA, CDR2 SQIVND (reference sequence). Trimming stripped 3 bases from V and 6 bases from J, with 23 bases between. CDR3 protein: CASSILVRQSLPDEKLFF. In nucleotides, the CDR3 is TGTGCCAGTAGTATTCTAGTCAGACAGTCTCTGCCGGATGAAAAACTGTTTTTT.

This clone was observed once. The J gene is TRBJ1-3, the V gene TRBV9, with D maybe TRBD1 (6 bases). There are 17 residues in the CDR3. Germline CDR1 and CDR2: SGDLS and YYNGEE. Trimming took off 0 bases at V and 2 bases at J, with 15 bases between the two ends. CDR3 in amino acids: CASSVGRIRGTGNTIYF. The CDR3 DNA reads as TGTGCCAGCAGCGTAGGAAGGATCAGGGGAACTGGAAACACCATATATTTT.

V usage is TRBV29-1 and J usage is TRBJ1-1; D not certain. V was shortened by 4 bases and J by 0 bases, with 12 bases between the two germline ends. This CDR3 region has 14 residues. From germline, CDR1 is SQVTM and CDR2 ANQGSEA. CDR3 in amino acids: CSVGVLTMNTEAFF. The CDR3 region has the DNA TGCAGCGTTGGCGTTCTAACCATGAACACTGAAGCTTTCTTT.

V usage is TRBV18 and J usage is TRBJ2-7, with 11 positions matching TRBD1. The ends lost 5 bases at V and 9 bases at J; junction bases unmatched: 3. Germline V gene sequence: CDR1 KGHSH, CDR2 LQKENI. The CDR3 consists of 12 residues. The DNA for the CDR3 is TGTGCCAGCTCATCCGGGACAGGGGGGCAGTACTTC. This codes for CASSSGTGGQYF. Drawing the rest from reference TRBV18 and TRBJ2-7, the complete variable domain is NAGVMQNPRHLVRRRGQEARLRCSPMKGHSHVYWYRQLPEEGLKFMVYLQKENIIDESGMPKERFSAEFPKEGPSILRIQQVVRGDSAAYFCASSSGTGGQYFGPGTRLTVT.

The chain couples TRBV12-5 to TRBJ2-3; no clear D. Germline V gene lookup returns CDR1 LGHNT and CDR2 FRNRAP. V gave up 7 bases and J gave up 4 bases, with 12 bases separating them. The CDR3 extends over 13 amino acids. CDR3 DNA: TGTGCTAGTGCGACCCCACCCGCAGATACGCAGTATTTT. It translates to CASATPPADTQYF.

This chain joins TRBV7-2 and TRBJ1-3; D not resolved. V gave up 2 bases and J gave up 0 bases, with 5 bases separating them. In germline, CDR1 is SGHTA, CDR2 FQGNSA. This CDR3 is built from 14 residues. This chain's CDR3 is CASSLWGSGNTIYF. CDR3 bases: TGTGCCAGCAGCTTATGGGGCTCTGGAAACACCATATATTTT.

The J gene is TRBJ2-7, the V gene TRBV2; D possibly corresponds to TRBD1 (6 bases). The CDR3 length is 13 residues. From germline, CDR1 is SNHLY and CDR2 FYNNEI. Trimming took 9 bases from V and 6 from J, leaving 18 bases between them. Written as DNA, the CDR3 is TGTGCCAGTGGAACCAGGACAGAGCTCGAGCAGTACTTC. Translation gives CASGTRTELEQYF. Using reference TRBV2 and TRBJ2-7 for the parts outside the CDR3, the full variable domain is EPEVTQTPSHQVTQMGQEVILRCVPISNHLYFYWYRQILGQKVEFLVSFYNNEISEKSEIFDDQFSVERPDGSNFTLKIRSTKLEDSAMYFCASGTRTELEQYFGPGTRLTVT.

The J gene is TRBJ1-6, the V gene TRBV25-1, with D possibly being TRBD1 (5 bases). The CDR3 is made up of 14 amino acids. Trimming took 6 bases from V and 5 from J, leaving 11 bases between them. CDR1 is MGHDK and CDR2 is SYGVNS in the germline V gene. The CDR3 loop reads CASRMGGNNSPLHF. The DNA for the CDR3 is TGTGCCAGCAGGATGGGGGGGAATAATTCACCCCTCCACTTT.

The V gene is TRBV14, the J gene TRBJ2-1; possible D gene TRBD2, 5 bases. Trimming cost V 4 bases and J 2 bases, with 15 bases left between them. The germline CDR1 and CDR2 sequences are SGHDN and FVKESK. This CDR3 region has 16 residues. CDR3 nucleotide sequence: TGTGCCAGCAGCCCTCCGCCACGGACTGCCTACAATGAGCAGTTCTTC. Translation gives CASSPPPRTAYNEQFF.

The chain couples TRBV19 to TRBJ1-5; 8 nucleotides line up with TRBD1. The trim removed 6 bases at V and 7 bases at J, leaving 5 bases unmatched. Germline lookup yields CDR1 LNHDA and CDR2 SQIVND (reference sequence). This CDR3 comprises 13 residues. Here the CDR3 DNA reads TGTGCCAGTAGAGCAGGGGGCGAACAGCCCCAGCATTTT. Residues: CASRAGGEQPQHF.

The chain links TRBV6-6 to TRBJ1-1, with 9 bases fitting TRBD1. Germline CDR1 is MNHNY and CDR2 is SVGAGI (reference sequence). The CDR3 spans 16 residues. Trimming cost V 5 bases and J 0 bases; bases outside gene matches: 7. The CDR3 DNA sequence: TGTGCCAGCAGTCCCCGGACAGGGGCGTTGAACACTGAAGCTTTCTTT. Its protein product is CASSPRTGALNTEAFF.

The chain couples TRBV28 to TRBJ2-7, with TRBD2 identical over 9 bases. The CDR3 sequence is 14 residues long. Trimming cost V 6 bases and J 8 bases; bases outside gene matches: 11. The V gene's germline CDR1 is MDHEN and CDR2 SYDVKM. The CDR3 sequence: CASRGGGGDIQQYF. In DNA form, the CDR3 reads TGTGCCAGCAGAGGCGGGGGGGGCGATATCCAGCAGTACTTC.

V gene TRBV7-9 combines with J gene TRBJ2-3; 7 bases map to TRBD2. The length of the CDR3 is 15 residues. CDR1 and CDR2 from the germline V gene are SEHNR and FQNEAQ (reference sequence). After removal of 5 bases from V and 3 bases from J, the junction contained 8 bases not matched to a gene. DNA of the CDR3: TGTGCCAGCAGCCCCGGACTAGGGGAGACAGATACGCAGTATTTT. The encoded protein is CASSPGLGETDTQYF.

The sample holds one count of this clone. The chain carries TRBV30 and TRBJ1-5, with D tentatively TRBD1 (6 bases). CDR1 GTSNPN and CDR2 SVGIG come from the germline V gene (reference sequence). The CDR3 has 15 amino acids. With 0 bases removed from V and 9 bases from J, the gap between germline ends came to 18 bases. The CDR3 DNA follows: TGTGCCTGGAGTGTAAGGACAGTTGGCCTGGGGCCCCAGCATTTT. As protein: CAWSVRTVGLGPQHF.

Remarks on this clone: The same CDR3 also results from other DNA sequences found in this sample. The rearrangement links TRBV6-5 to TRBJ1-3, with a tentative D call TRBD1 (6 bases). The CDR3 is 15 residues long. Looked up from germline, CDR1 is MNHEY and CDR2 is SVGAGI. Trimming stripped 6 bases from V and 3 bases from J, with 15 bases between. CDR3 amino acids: CASRRTGFGGNTIYF. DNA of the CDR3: TGTGCCAGCAGACGCACAGGGTTCGGTGGAAACACCATATATTTT.